Each of the 8 T cell receptor beta chains below was sequenced from the same sample in a study of OX40 agonist ivuxolimab in advanced cancers. The protocol was immunoSEQ multiplex PCR, while the TCRdb copy is restricted to in-frame clones and leaves out a portion. The sample lists 30,000 to 35,000 clones, about 92% occurring once. The specimen was CD4+ or CD8+ T cells sorted from blood, collected in a trial of the OX40 agonist ivuxolimab. Every receptor here comes from an adult with an advanced solid tumor such as melanoma, head and neck, liver or kidney cancer.

The chain combines TRBV29-1 with TRBJ2-5; TRBD2 agrees at 13 bases. The CDR3 consists of 18 residues. CDR1 is SQVTM, CDR2 ANQGSEA, per germline. V shed 6 bases, J shed 5 bases, and the junction held 18 bases outside the gene matches. This chain's CDR3 is CSVGRGLAGSLGRETQYF. CDR3 DNA: TGCAGCGTGGGGCGGGGACTAGCGGGATCGCTAGGTAGGGAGACCCAGTACTTC.

This rearrangement joins TRBV9 to TRBJ2-4; TRBD1 matches 9 bases. Germline V gene sequence: CDR1 SGDLS, CDR2 YYNGEE. V was pared by 3 bases and J by 6 bases, with 4 bases of the junction left unmatched. This CDR3 is built from 14 residues. This CDR3 is CASSEQGAGNIQYF. CDR3 coding DNA: TGTGCCAGCAGCGAACAGGGGGCTGGAAACATTCAGTACTTC.

The V call is TRBV27, the J call TRBJ1-5; 7 bases fit TRBD1. V trimming: 6 bases; J trimming: 4 bases; junction bases outside the gene matches: 9. Germline-derived CDR1 and CDR2 are MNHEY and SMNVEV (reference sequence). This CDR3 is built from 15 residues. CDR3 sequence reads: CASRETGTENQPQHF. The DNA for the CDR3 is TGTGCCAGCAGAGAAACCGGGACAGAAAATCAGCCCCAGCATTTT.

This clone was seen a single time. CDR3 nucleotide sequence: TGTGCCAGCAGCTTAGCCCCGGCCGGGTCTTGGGGCTACACCTTC. It encodes CASSLAPAGSWGYTF. The chain couples TRBV7-8 to TRBJ1-2; no clear D gene. V lost 0 bases and J lost 8, with 16 bases in between. Germline V gene data show CDR1 as SGHVS and CDR2 as FQNEAQ. The CDR3 covers 15 residues.

This sequence joins TRBV2 and TRBJ2-7; 8 bases align to TRBD1. The length of the CDR3 is 13 residues. The V gene's germline CDR1 is SNHLY and CDR2 FYNNEI. J lost 7 bases, V lost 9 bases, and 11 bases had no gene match. The CDR3 DNA sequence: TGTGCCAGGAGGGACAGGCTTACGGGAGAGCAGTACTTC. Translated, it gives CARRDRLTGEQYF.

The rearrangement joins TRBV19 to TRBJ1-5, with D perhaps TRBD1 (5 bases). Germline lookup yields CDR1 LNHDA and CDR2 SQIVND (reference sequence). The CDR3 contains 15 residues. With 6 bases removed from V and 4 bases from J, the gap between germline ends came to 16 bases. In DNA, the CDR3 is TGTGCCAGTAGCACTACCGACAGAGTAAATCAGCCCCAGCATTTT. This codes for CASSTTDRVNQPQHF.

The V and J genes are TRBV2 and TRBJ2-7; TRBD2 matches 13 bases. This CDR3 has 18 amino acids. Germline V gene sequence: CDR1 SNHLY, CDR2 FYNNEI. J was trimmed by 2 bases and V by 2 bases; bases with no gene match: 9. CDR3 residues: CASSETGLAGETTYEQYF. DNA for the CDR3: TGTGCCAGCAGTGAAACTGGACTAGCGGGGGAGACGACCTACGAGCAGTACTTC.

This chain connects TRBV6-1 to TRBJ1-4; D is unclear. Trimming cost V 3 bases and J 0 bases, with 8 bases left between them. Germline V gene lookup returns CDR1 MNHNS and CDR2 SASEGT. This CDR3 comprises 15 residues. CDR3 amino acids: CASSDVAATNEKLFF. CDR3 nucleotide sequence: TGTGCCAGCAGTGATGTGGCAGCAACTAATGAAAAACTGTTTTTT.